The 13 T cell receptor beta chains below all came from one sample that was sequenced in a study of shared clonotypes between healthy human individuals. TCRdb keeps only in-frame clones here, not all; method: immunoSEQ multiplex PCR. The sample includes about 2.4 million clones, under 95% of them seen just once. Sequenced: naive CD4+ T cells from PBMCs. Subset of the sample: CD45RA+ positively selected. These receptors were obtained from a man younger than 35 in good health. Some clones in this sample may be carry-over from other donors' samples.

This CDR3 is CASSRASDGEQFF. In DNA form, the CDR3 reads TGTGCCAGCTCACGGGCGAGTGACGGTGAGCAGTTCTTC. The chain couples TRBV18 to TRBJ2-1; D is unclear. Germline V gene lookup returns CDR1 KGHSH and CDR2 LQKENI. V was pared by 4 bases and J by 9 bases, with 13 bases between. The length of the CDR3 is 13 residues.

This sequence joins TRBV10-3 and TRBJ2-1, with 7 bases matching TRBD1. The CDR3 spans 13 residues. Per the germline V gene, CDR1 is ENHRY and CDR2 is SYGVKD. V was clipped by 8 bases and J by 8 bases; unmatched bases: 9. The CDR3 here is CAIGWTGIDEQFF. CDR3 coding DNA: TGTGCCATCGGTTGGACAGGTATAGATGAGCAGTTCTTC.

The chain couples TRBV29-1 to TRBJ1-2; D possibly corresponds to TRBD1 (6 bases). The CDR3 is made up of 11 amino acids. Per the germline V gene, CDR1 is SQVTM and CDR2 is ANQGSEA. Trimming removed 7 bases at V and 4 bases at J, with 10 bases between. CDR3 residues: CSDTTGYGYTF. CDR3 in DNA: TGCAGCGATACGACAGGCTATGGCTACACCTTC.

The V call is TRBV5-4, the J call TRBJ2-5; 9 nucleotides match TRBD2. Germline assignment: CDR1 SGHNT and CDR2 YYREEE (reference sequence). The trim removed 4 bases at V and 2 bases at J, leaving 15 bases unmatched. The CDR3 runs 18 residues. CDR3 sequence (DNA): TGTGCCAGCAGCCCATTCTTGGTGGCTAGCGGGGCACAAGAGACCCAGTACTTC. It yields the protein CASSPFLVASGAQETQYF.

This sequence joins TRBV7-2 and TRBJ2-5, with D possibly matching TRBD1 (6 bases). V was clipped by 5 bases and J by 4 bases, with 14 bases between them. CDR1 SGHTA and CDR2 FQGNSA come from the germline V gene. There are 14 residues in the CDR3. The CDR3 region has the DNA TGTGCCAGCAGCCCTAACAGGGACGGAGAGACCCAGTACTTC. Protein sequence: CASSPNRDGETQYF. The full variable domain, with the rest looked up from reference TRBV7-2 and TRBJ2-5, is GAGVSQSPSNKVTEKGKDVELRCDPISGHTALYWYRQSLGQGLEFLIYFQGNSAPDKSGLPSDRFSAERTGGSVSTLTIQRTQQEDSAVYLCASSPNRDGETQYFGPGTRLLVL.

The CDR3 reads CASSLVYGQGFLKQYF. CDR3 coding DNA: TGTGCCAGCAGCTTAGTTTACGGACAGGGTTTTTTGAAGCAGTACTTC. The rearrangement links TRBV7-2 to TRBJ2-7, with 8 positions matching TRBD1. In germline, CDR1 is SGHTA, CDR2 FQGNSA. The CDR3 consists of 16 residues. Unmatched junction bases numbered 13, after V lost 1 base and J lost 8 bases.

The chain has TRBV10-3 and TRBJ2-5, with TRBD1 identical over 7 bases. With V trimmed by 8 bases and J by 2 bases, 5 bases remained unmatched. The CDR3 sequence is 13 residues long. The germline V gene has CDR1 ENHRY and CDR2 SYGVKD. The CDR3 loop reads CAIAGTDQETQYF. The CDR3 coding sequence is TGTGCCATCGCTGGGACAGATCAAGAGACCCAGTACTTC.

The chain employs TRBV28 and TRBJ1-1; D may be TRBD1 (5 bases). Germline CDR1 reads MDHEN; CDR2 reads SYDVKM. V lost 5 bases and J lost 4, with 17 bases in between. This CDR3 has 15 amino acids. Here the CDR3 DNA reads TGTGCCAGCAGTAGAACTCAGGGAATTGGCACTGAAGCTTTCTTT. Its protein is CASSRTQGIGTEAFF.

Worth noting for this clone: Other DNA sequences of this sample code for an identical CDR3. This chain uses TRBV5-1 with TRBJ2-3; unclear D gene. Germline lookup yields CDR1 SGHRS and CDR2 YFSETQ. The CDR3 is made up of 12 amino acids. The V and J ends lost 2 bases and 3 bases respectively, with 4 bases between them. CDR3 sequence reads: CASSFSTDTQYF. The CDR3 nucleotides read TGCGCCAGCAGCTTTTCTACAGATACGCAGTATTTT.

The chain joins TRBV7-6 to TRBJ2-5, with TRBD1 matching 7 bases. Germline assignment: CDR1 SGHVS and CDR2 FNYEAQ. V lost 1 base and J lost 5; bases outside the gene matches: 10. The CDR3 is made up of 16 amino acids. The chain's CDR3 is CASSLGSDRVGETQYF. CDR3 coding DNA: TGTGCCAGCAGCTTAGGCTCTGACAGGGTAGGCGAGACCCAGTACTTC.

The genes are TRBV5-1 and TRBJ1-1, with a weak D call TRBD1 (6 bases). This CDR3 spans 11 amino acids. Trimming stripped 4 bases from V and 8 bases from J, with 9 bases between. The germline V gene encodes CDR1 SGHRS and CDR2 YFSETQ. CDR3 sequence: CASSNTGEAFF. DNA for the CDR3: TGCGCCAGCAGCAATACAGGGGAAGCTTTCTTT.

The chain joins TRBV7-3 to TRBJ2-5, with 8 positions matching TRBD2. The CDR3 contains 15 residues. Germline-derived CDR1 and CDR2 are SGHTA and FQGTGA. J lost 5 bases, V lost 2 bases, and 7 bases had no gene match. CDR3 sequence reads: CASSLGLAGFETQYF. As DNA, the CDR3 is TGTGCCAGCAGCTTAGGGCTAGCGGGCTTCGAGACCCAGTACTTC.

V is TRBV18 and J is TRBJ1-1; 10 nucleotides agree with TRBD1. Trimming cost V 3 bases and J 11 bases; bases outside gene matches: 9. The CDR3 contains 14 residues. Germline CDR1 reads KGHSH; CDR2 reads LQKENI. CDR3 loop: CASSPNRQGAWAFF. CDR3 DNA: TGTGCCAGCTCACCTAATCGACAGGGGGCTTGGGCTTTCTTT. The variable domain in full, completed from reference TRBV18 and TRBJ1-1, reads NAGVMQNPRHLVRRRGQEARLRCSPMKGHSHVYWYRQLPEEGLKFMVYLQKENIIDESGMPKERFSAEFPKEGPSILRIQQVVRGDSAAYFCASSPNRQGAWAFFGQGTRLTVV.